The 24 T cell receptor beta chains given below trace back to one sample, sequenced in a study of blood T cells in healthy people across ages. With a J-beta primer mix and a sample-barcoded 5' primer, a second PCR ran about 6 to 11 cycles. From the 5' RACE reads, TCRdb called clonotypes with MiXCR, one entry per CDR3 protein. This table has some 930,000 distinct CDR3 sequences, around 29% appearing once. These data are also associated with another study on T cells of mothers and their children.

Sequencing was done on a sample of blood. The receptors here all came from a woman aged 40 to 50 in good health.

This chain links TRBV29-1 with TRBJ2-3; D may be TRBD1 (5 bases). Germline CDR1 reads SQVTM; CDR2 reads ANQGSEA. The CDR3 spans 17 residues. Trimming pared 0 bases from V and 0 bases from J, leaving 16 bases between. The CDR3 protein is CSVEEFWGWKSTDTQYF. CDR3 DNA sequence: TGCAGCGTTGAAGAATTTTGGGGCTGGAAAAGCACAGATACGCAGTATTTT.

Notes on this clonotype: Since a much larger clone is just one base distant, this may be a read error. The V gene is TRBV20-1, the J gene TRBJ2-3; 7 bases are a match to TRBD1. From germline, CDR1 is DFQATT and CDR2 SNEGSKA (reference sequence). This CDR3 has 14 amino acids. The chain's CDR3 is CGARTGLMLDTQYF. The CDR3 DNA reads as TGCGGTGCCAGGACAGGACTCATGCTAGATACGCAGTATTTT.

A remark on this clonotype: This could be a read error, since a much larger clone is one nucleotide away. This rearrangement joins TRBV3-1 to TRBJ2-7, with 7 positions matching TRBD2. Germline loops: CDR1 LGHDT, CDR2 YNNKEL (reference sequence). The CDR3 runs 15 residues. The CDR3 DNA is TGTGCCAGCAGCCAAGGGGGCGGGAGCTCCTACGGGCAGTACTTC. This codes for CASSQGGGSSYGQYF.

This chain joins TRBV27 and TRBJ2-1; tentatively, D is TRBD1 (6 bases). The CDR3 is 15 amino acids. V was trimmed by 2 bases and J by 4 bases, leaving 12 bases between them. CDR1 is MNHEY and CDR2 is SMNVEV in the germline V gene (reference sequence). The CDR3, as DNA: TGTGCCAGCAGTTTACAGGGGAAGCCTTACAATGAGCAGTTCTTC. It specifies CASSLQGKPYNEQFF.

DNA of the CDR3: TGCGCCAGCAACCGGGACAATCAGCCCCAGCATTTT. Its translation is CASNRDNQPQHF. The rearrangement links TRBV10-2 to TRBJ1-5; D is unresolved. From germline, CDR1 is WSHSY and CDR2 SAAADI. This CDR3 region has 12 residues. V was shortened by 7 bases and J by 3 bases, with 7 bases between the two germline ends.

This clonotype occurred many times. CDR3 in DNA: TGTGCCAGCAGCCACCTGGAGCGGAGCTCCTACGAGCAGTACTTC. Protein sequence: CASSHLERSSYEQYF. V usage is TRBV28 and J usage is TRBJ2-7, with D possibly being TRBD2 (5 bases). This CDR3 contains 15 residues. V lost 6 bases and J lost 0, with 15 bases in between. The germline CDR1 and CDR2 sequences are MDHEN and SYDVKM.

The chain joins TRBV5-5 to TRBJ1-1; 8 bases map to TRBD1. The V gene end was trimmed by 4 bases and the J gene end by 9 bases; junction bases not matched to a gene: 8. This CDR3 spans 13 amino acids. Per the germline V gene, CDR1 is SGHKS and CDR2 is YYEKEE (reference sequence). CDR3 DNA: TGTGCCAGCAGCCTGAGGACAGGGAGAAAAGCTTTCTTT. It codes for CASSLRTGRKAFF.

The chain couples TRBV28 to TRBJ1-2; weak D call: TRBD1 (6 bases). Trimming cost V 3 bases and J 8 bases, with 16 bases left between them. Germline values: CDR1 MDHEN, CDR2 SYDVKM. CDR3 length equals 14 residues. Here the CDR3 reads CASSFTGWDWGYTF. For the CDR3, the DNA is TGTGCCAGCAGTTTCACAGGGTGGGATTGGGGCTACACCTTC.

The chain links TRBV10-3 to TRBJ1-2; D is uncertain. Germline V gives CDR1 ENHRY, CDR2 SYGVKD. Trimming removed 7 bases from V and 0 bases from J, with 9 bases in between. The CDR3 totals 13 residues. DNA for the CDR3: TGTGCCATCACCAAGGGATCTAACTATGGCTACACCTTC. Its translation is CAITKGSNYGYTF.

Details on this clonotype: A much larger clone sits a single nucleotide away, making a read error possible. The chain is built from TRBV27 and TRBJ2-4; D gene unclear. The last part of the DNA fits TRBJ2-7 better; the J call may be wrong. This CDR3 is built from 11 residues. Germline-derived CDR1 and CDR2 are MNHEY and SMNVEV (reference sequence). The CDR3 is CVSRTWDEQYF. CDR3 nucleotides: TGTGTCAGCAGAACATGGGACGAGCAGTACTTC.

V usage is TRBV7-2 and J usage is TRBJ1-3; no reliable D call. The germline gives CDR1 SGHTA, CDR2 FQGNSA. CDR3 length: 15 amino acids. With 5 bases removed from V and 4 bases from J, the gap between germline ends came to 15 bases. The chain's CDR3 is CASSPYRTDGNTIYF. The DNA for the CDR3 is TGTGCCAGCAGCCCCTACCGGACGGACGGAAACACCATATATTTT.

The rearrangement joins TRBV20-1 to TRBJ1-5; D is perhaps TRBD1 (5 bases). Germline lookup yields CDR1 DFQATT and CDR2 SNEGSKA (reference sequence). The CDR3 length is 17 residues. The V end lost 3 bases, the J end lost 9 bases, and 27 bases lay between the germline ends. The CDR3 loop reads CSASAGGPDEGLSPQHF. In DNA form, the CDR3 reads TGCAGTGCTAGTGCTGGAGGTCCCGATGAGGGGTTATCGCCCCAGCATTTT.

This clonotype has a handful of counts. V gene TRBV2 combines with J gene TRBJ2-4; a weak D match, TRBD2 (5 bases). Per germline, CDR1 SNHLY and CDR2 FYNNEI. This CDR3 contains 10 residues. The V gene lost 8 bases and the J gene lost 14 bases, with 13 bases spanning the gap. CDR3 DNA: TGTGCCAGCTTACGAGACGGGAAGTACTTC. This codes for CASLRDGKYF.

The V call is TRBV7-6, the J call TRBJ2-5; a weak D match, TRBD1 (5 bases). The CDR3 loop spans 17 amino acids. The germline V gene has CDR1 SGHVS and CDR2 FNYEAQ. The V end lost 0 bases, the J end lost 4 bases, and 18 bases lay between the germline ends. Here the CDR3 reads CASSLANVRAHLETQYF. DNA of the CDR3: TGTGCCAGCAGCTTAGCGAACGTCAGGGCCCACCTAGAGACCCAGTACTTC.

This clonotype appeared a few times. This sequence joins TRBV5-1 and TRBJ2-7; D uncertain. The CDR3 has 12 residues. Germline CDR1 SGHRS, CDR2 YFSETQ. V shed 5 bases and J shed 4 bases, with 10 bases lying between them. CDR3 sequence: CASRRLGYEQYF. The CDR3 DNA is TGCGCCAGCAGACGGTTGGGATACGAGCAGTACTTC.

About this clonotype: Just one base apart from a much larger clone, this may be a read error. The V gene is TRBV6-5, the J gene TRBJ2-5; D is unclear. The tail of the sequence fits TRBJ2-7 better, so the J call may be wrong. Germline V gene data show CDR1 as MNHEY and CDR2 as SVGAGI. The CDR3 totals 16 residues. Here the CDR3 DNA reads TGTGTCAGCAGTTACTCGAATCAGGTCCCCGTCTACGAGCAGTACTTC. This sequence encodes CVSSYSNQVPVYEQYF.

A few counts support this clonotype. This rearrangement joins TRBV7-2 to TRBJ2-3, with a possible D match to TRBD2 (6 bases). The V and J ends lost 10 bases and 1 base respectively, with 15 bases between them. This CDR3 comprises 14 residues. Germline assignment: CDR1 SGHTA and CDR2 FQGNSA. This chain's CDR3 is CTTAAGGGTDTQYF. CDR3 sequence (DNA): TGTACCACTGCAGCGGGCGGTGGCACAGATACGCAGTATTTT.

This clonotype was detected only once. The CDR3 here is CASSYMGCQETQYF. The CDR3, as DNA: TGTGCCAGCAGTTACATGGGGTGCCAAGAGACCCAGTACTTC. The rearrangement joins TRBV6-2 or TRBV6-3 to TRBJ2-7, with no clear D. The J call may be wrong; the DNA end is better matched by TRBJ2-5. Germline CDR1 MNHEY, CDR2 SVGEGT. This CDR3 has 14 residues.

This clonotype was seen only a few times. This chain connects TRBV28 to TRBJ2-7; possibly TRBD1 for D (6 bases). The germline gives CDR1 MDHEN, CDR2 SYDVKM. This CDR3 has 15 residues. V lost 4 bases, J lost 10 bases, and 23 bases lay in between. DNA of the CDR3: TGTGCCAGCAGTTCCGTAGGTCCTGCAGGGGAAACCCAGTACTTC. Its protein is CASSSVGPAGETQYF.

The rearrangement uses TRBV5-1 and TRBJ1-2; 7 bases align to TRBD1. The CDR3 contains 14 residues. Germline CDR1 is SGHRS and CDR2 is YFSETQ. V trimming: 4 bases; J trimming: 7 bases; junction bases outside the gene matches: 10. In nucleotides, the CDR3 is TGCGCCAGCAGCCTCGACAGGGATTCTGGTGGCTACACCTTC. Translation: CASSLDRDSGGYTF.

This clonotype was found a few times. J is TRBJ2-1 and V is TRBV20-1, with D possibly called TRBD1 or TRBD2 (6 bases each). Deletions cut 0 bases from V and 2 bases from J, with 11 bases between. Germline CDR1 and CDR2: DFQATT and SNEGSKA (reference sequence). This CDR3 has 15 residues. CDR3 sequence reads: CSARDIRGPYNEQFF. The CDR3 bases are TGCAGTGCTAGAGATATTCGGGGGCCCTACAATGAGCAGTTCTTC.

This clonotype came up a few times. The CDR3 sequence is CALLPKGRTANSNQPQHF. CDR3 nucleotide sequence: TGTGCCCTACTTCCAAAAGGGAGAACAGCGAATAGCAATCAGCCCCAGCATTTT. The V gene is TRBV21-1, the J gene TRBJ1-5. TRBV21-1 counts as a pseudogene. This CDR3 spans 18 amino acids.

The V and J genes are TRBV12-3 or TRBV12-4 and TRBJ2-1, with 8 bases aligning to TRBD2. CDR3 length equals 15 residues. After removal of 6 bases from V and 3 bases from J, the junction contained 7 bases not matched to a gene. CDR3 region: CASRHSGTYYNEQFF. CDR3 nucleotide sequence: TGTGCCAGCAGACATAGCGGGACCTACTACAATGAGCAGTTCTTC.

Concerning this clonotype: One junction end disagrees with the germline gene, perhaps due to a read error. This chain uses TRBV4-1 with TRBJ1-4; D ambiguous. The CDR3 is made up of 15 amino acids. Per the germline V gene, CDR1 is MGHRA and CDR2 is YSYEKL. DNA of the CDR3: TGTGCCAGCAGCCAAGAATCTGGGTGGATTGAAAAACTGTTTTTT. Protein sequence: CASSQESGWIEKLFF.